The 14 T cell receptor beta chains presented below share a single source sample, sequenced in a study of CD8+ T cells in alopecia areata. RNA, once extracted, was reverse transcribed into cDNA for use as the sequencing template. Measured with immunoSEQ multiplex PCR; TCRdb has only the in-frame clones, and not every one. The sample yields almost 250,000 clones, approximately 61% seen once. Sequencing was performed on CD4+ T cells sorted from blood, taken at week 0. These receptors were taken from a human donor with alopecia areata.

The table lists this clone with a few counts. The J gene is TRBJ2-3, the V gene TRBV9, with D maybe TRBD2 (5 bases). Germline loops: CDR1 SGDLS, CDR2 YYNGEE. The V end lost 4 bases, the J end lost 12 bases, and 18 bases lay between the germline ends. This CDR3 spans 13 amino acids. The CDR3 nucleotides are TGTGCCAGCAGCCCGGTGGGGAGCCACCGCCAGTATTTT. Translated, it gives CASSPVGSHRQYF. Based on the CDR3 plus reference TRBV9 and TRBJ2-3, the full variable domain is DSGVTQTPKHLITATGQRVTLRCSPRSGDLSVYWYQQSLDQGLQFLIQYYNGEERAKGNILERFSAQQFPDLHSELNLSSLELGDSALYFCASSPVGSHRQYFGPGTRLTVL.

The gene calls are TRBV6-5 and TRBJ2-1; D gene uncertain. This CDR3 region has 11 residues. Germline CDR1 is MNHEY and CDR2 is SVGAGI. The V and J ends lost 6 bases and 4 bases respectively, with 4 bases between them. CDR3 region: CASRKYNEQFF. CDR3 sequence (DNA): TGTGCCAGCAGGAAATACAATGAGCAGTTCTTC.

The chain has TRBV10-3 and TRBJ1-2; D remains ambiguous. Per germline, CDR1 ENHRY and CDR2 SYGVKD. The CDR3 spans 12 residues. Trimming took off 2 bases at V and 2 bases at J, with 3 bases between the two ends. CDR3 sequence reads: CAISEQNYGYTF. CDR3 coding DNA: TGTGCCATCAGTGAGCAAAACTATGGCTACACCTTC.

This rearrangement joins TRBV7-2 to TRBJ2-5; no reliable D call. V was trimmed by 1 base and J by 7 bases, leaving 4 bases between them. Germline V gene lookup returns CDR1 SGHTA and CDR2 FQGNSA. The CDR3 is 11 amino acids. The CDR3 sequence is CASSLEGTQYF. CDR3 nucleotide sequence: TGTGCCAGCAGCTTAGAGGGGACCCAGTACTTC.

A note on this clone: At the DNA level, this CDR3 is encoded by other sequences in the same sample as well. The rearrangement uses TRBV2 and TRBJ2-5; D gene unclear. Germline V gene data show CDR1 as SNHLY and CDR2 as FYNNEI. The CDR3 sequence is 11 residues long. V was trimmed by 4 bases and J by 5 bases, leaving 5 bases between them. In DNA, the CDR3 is TGTGCCAGCAGTGTGGGTGAGACCCAGTACTTC. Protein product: CASSVGETQYF.

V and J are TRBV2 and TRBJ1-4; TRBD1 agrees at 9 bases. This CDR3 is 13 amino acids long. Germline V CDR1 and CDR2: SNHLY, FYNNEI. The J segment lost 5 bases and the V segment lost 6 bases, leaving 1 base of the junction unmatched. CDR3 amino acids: CASSGTGNEKLFF. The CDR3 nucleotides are TGTGCCAGCAGCGGGACAGGGAATGAAAAACTGTTTTTT.

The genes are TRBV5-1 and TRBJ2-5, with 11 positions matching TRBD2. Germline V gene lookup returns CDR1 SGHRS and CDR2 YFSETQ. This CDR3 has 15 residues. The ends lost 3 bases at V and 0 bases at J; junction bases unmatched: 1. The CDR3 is CASSSLAGDQETQYF. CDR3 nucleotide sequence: TGCGCCAGCAGCTCACTAGCGGGGGACCAAGAGACCCAGTACTTC.

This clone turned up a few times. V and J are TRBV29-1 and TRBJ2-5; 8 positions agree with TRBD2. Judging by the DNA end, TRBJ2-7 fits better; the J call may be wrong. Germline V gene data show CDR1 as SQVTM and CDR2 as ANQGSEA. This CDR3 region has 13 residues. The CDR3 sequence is CSVAGTRAYEQYF. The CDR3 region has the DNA TGCAGCGTTGCCGGGACTAGGGCCTACGAGCAGTACTTC.

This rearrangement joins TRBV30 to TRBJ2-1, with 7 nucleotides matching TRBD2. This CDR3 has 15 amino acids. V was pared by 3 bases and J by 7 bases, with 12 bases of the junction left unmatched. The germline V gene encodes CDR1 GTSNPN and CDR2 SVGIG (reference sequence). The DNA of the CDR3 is TGTGCCTGGAGCGCCAGCCGACTAGCTCGGAATGAGCAGTTCTTC. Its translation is CAWSASRLARNEQFF.

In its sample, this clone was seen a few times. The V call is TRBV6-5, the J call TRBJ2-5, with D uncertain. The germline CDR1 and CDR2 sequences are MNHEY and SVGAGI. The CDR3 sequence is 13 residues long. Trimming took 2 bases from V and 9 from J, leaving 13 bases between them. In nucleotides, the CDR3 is TGTGCCAGCAGTTACCAAAGAGAGTTGGCCCAGTACTTC. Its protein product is CASSYQRELAQYF.

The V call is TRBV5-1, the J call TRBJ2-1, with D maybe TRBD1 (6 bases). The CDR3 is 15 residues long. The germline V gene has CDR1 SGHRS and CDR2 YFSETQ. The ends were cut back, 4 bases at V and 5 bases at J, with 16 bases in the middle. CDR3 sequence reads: CASSPNRVWDNEQFF. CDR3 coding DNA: TGCGCCAGCAGCCCAAACAGGGTATGGGACAATGAGCAGTTCTTC.

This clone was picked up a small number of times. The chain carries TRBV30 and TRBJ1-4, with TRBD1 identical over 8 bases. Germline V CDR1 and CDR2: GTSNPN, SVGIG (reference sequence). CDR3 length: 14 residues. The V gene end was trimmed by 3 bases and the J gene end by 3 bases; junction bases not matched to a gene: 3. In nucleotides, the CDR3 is TGTGCCTGGAGCAGACAGGGGTCTAATGAAAAACTGTTTTTT. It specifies CAWSRQGSNEKLFF.

The CDR3: CASGRDRNSYEQYF. The CDR3 DNA sequence: TGTGCCAGCGGCCGGGACAGGAACTCCTACGAGCAGTACTTC. This chain joins TRBV9 and TRBJ2-7, with TRBD1 matching over 8 bases. The junction had 6 bases not matched to a gene; V was cut back by 7 bases and J by 0 bases. Germline loops: CDR1 SGDLS, CDR2 YYNGEE. The CDR3 consists of 14 residues. Full variable domain (missing parts from reference TRBV9 and TRBJ2-7): DSGVTQTPKHLITATGQRVTLRCSPRSGDLSVYWYQQSLDQGLQFLIQYYNGEERAKGNILERFSAQQFPDLHSELNLSSLELGDSALYFCASGRDRNSYEQYFGPGTRLTVT.

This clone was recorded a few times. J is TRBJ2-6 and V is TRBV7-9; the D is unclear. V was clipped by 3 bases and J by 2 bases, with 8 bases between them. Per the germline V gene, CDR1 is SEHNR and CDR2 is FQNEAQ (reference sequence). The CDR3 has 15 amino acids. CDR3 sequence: CASSLRGAGANVLTF. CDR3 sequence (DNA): TGTGCCAGCAGCTTGCGTGGGGCTGGGGCCAACGTCCTGACTTTC.